The 7 T cell receptor beta chains given below trace back to one sample, sequenced in a study of response to subunit inactivated influenza vaccine. TCRdb passed the RT-PCR reads through MiXCR, listing each CDR3 protein once. The sample records about 570,000 distinct CDR3 sequences, approximately 10% being singletons. These data were also filed under a second study, of T cells expressing NK-cell markers. That study reports: Production of TCR beta cDNA relied on 5'RACE template switching with UMIs.

The source material was PBMCs from blood, sampled on the day of vaccination. The receptors here all came from a man aged 45-65 years who received an inactivated influenza vaccine.

The chain combines TRBV7-8 with TRBJ1-1; TRBD1 might be the D (5 bases). The germline gives CDR1 SGHVS, CDR2 FQNEAQ. The CDR3 spans 13 residues. The V and J ends lost 5 bases and 7 bases respectively, with 14 bases between them. The DNA for the CDR3 is TGTGCCAGCAGCCTACGCCGGGACCTTGAAGCTTTCTTT. The encoded protein is CASSLRRDLEAFF. Together with reference TRBV7-8 and TRBJ1-1, the CDR3 gives the full variable domain: GAGVSQSPRYKVAKRGQDVALRCDPISGHVSLFWYQQALGQGPEFLTYFQNEAQLDKSGLPSDRFFAERPEGSVSTLKIQRTQQEDSAVYLCASSLRRDLEAFFGQGTRLTVV.

The chain is built from TRBV4-1 and TRBJ2-5, with D tentatively TRBD1 (6 bases). The CDR3 has 16 residues. V lost 6 bases and J 5 bases, leaving 22 bases between the germline ends. Germline lookup yields CDR1 MGHRA and CDR2 YSYEKL. The CDR3 loop is CASSPNLQGIRETQYF. The CDR3 DNA follows: TGCGCCAGCAGTCCCAACCTACAGGGAATCAGGGAGACCCAGTACTTC.

This chain uses TRBV6-2 or TRBV6-3 with TRBJ2-7, with 8 nucleotides matching TRBD2. V shed 6 bases and J 7 bases; nucleotides not matched to a gene: 14. There are 15 residues in the CDR3. The germline V gene has CDR1 MNHEY and CDR2 SVGEGT. The CDR3: CASSRTSGGRGEQYF. The CDR3 nucleotides read TGTGCCAGCAGCCGAACCAGCGGGGGCCGTGGGGAGCAGTACTTC.

A word on this clonotype: A junction boundary mismatches the germline segment, possibly from a read error. V is TRBV12-3 or TRBV12-4 and J is TRBJ2-7; 8 positions agree with TRBD2. The CDR3 has 15 residues. The chain's CDR3 is CASRPRGRGDYELYF. CDR3 nucleotides: TGTGCCAGCAGGCCCCGGGGGCGGGGGGACTACGAGCTGTACTTC.

This clonotype was seen at least ten times. The chain recombines TRBV20-1 with TRBJ2-5; D possibly corresponds to TRBD1 (6 bases). The V end was cut by 2 bases, the J end by 4 bases, with 17 bases between. The CDR3 extends over 15 amino acids. Per the germline V gene, CDR1 is DFQATT and CDR2 is SNEGSKA (reference sequence). The CDR3 protein is CSARNGAGTRETQYF. The CDR3 nucleotides are TGCAGTGCTAGAAATGGGGCCGGGACACGAGAGACCCAGTACTTC.

The J gene is TRBJ2-1, the V gene TRBV10-2, with D possibly being TRBD1 (6 bases). Trimming removed 7 bases from V and 3 bases from J, with 13 bases in between. Germline V gene data show CDR1 as WSHSY and CDR2 as SAAADI. CDR3 length: 14 amino acids. For the CDR3, the DNA is TGCGCCAGCAAGGGGGAAGGAGGCTACAATGAGCAGTTCTTC. It translates to CASKGEGGYNEQFF.

The chain joins TRBV7-9 to TRBJ2-1; the match to TRBD2 covers 8 bases. Germline V lookup: CDR1 SEHNR, CDR2 FQNEAQ (reference sequence). The V and J ends lost 4 bases and 8 bases, in that order; junction bases with no gene match: 7. The CDR3 covers 14 residues. The CDR3: CASSYGLAADEQFF. The CDR3 bases are TGTGCCAGCAGCTATGGACTAGCTGCGGATGAGCAGTTCTTC. The entire variable domain, with the rest obtained from reference TRBV7-9 and TRBJ2-1, is as follows: DTGVSQNPRHKITKRGQNVTFRCDPISEHNRLYWYRQTLGQGPEFLTYFQNEAQLEKSRLLSDRFSAERPKGSFSTLEIQRTEQGDSAMYLCASSYGLAADEQFFGPGTRLTVL.